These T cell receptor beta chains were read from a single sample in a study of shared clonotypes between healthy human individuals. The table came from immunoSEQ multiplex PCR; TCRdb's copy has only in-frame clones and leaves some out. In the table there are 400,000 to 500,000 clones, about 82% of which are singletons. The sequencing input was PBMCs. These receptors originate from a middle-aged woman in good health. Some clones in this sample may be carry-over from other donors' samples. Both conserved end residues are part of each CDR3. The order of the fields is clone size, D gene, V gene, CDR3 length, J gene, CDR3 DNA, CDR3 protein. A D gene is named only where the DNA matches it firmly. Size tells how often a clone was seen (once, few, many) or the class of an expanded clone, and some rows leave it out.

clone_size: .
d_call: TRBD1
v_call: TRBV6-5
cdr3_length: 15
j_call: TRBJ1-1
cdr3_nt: TGTGCCAGCAGCCGCCGGGGACAGGGAAAGACTGAAGCTTTCTTT
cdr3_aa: CASSRRGQGKTEAFF

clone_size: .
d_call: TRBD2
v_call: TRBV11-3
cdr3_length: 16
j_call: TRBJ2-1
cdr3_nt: TGTGCCAGCAGCCCCCGACTAGCGGGAGGGCCCGATGAGCAGTTCTTC
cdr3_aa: CASSPRLAGGPDEQFF

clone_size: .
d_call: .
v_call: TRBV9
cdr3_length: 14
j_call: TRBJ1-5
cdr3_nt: TGTGCCAGCAGCCGGGACTCCGTGGATCAGCCCCAGCATTTT
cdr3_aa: CASSRDSVDQPQHF

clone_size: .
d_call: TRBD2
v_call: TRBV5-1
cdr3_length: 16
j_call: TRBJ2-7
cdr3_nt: TGCGCCAGCAGCCCAGGGACTAGCGGGAGGTCCTACGAGCAGTACTTC
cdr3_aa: CASSPGTSGRSYEQYF

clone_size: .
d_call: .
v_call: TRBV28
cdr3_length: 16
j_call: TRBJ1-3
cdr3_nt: TGTGCCAGCAGTTTACATTCAGGGTTATCTGGAAACACCATATATTTT
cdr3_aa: CASSLHSGLSGNTIYF

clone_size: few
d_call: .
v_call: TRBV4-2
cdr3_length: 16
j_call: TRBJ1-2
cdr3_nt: TGTGCCAGCAGCCAAGATTGGGATCAGTCGAACTATGGCTACACCTTC
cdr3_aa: CASSQDWDQSNYGYTF

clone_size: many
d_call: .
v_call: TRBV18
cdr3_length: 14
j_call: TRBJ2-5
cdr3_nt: TGTGCCAGCTCTGACAGCGTGGGGGGAGAGACCCAGTACTTC
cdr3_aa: CASSDSVGGETQYF

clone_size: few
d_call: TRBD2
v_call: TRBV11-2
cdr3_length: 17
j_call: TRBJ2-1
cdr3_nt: TGTGCCAGCAGCTTATGGAACTGGCGGGAGTCCTACAATGAGCAGTTCTTC
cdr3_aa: CASSLWNWRESYNEQFF

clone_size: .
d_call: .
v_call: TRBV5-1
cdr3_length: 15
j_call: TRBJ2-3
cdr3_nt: TGCGCCAGCAGCTTGAGCGTCACCAGCACAGATACGCAGTATTTT
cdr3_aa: CASSLSVTSTDTQYF

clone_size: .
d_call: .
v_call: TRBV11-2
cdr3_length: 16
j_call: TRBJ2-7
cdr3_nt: TGTGCCAGCAGCCCATGGCGGCAACTAGACTCCTACGAGCAGTACTTC
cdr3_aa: CASSPWRQLDSYEQYF

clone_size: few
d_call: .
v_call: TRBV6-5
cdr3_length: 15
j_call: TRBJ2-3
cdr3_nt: TGTGCCAGCAGATACACGGACATGATCACAGATACGCAGTATTTT
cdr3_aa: CASRYTDMITDTQYF

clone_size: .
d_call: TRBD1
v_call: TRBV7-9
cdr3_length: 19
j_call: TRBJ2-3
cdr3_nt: TGTGCCAGCAGCTTAGGGTTAATCTTGGACAGGGACCTCACAGATACGCAGTATTTT
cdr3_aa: CASSLGLILDRDLTDTQYF

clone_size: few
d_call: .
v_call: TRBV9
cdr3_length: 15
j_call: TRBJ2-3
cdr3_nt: TGTGCCAGCAGCGTATTCGAGACGCCGCTGGATACGCAGTATTTT
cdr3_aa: CASSVFETPLDTQYF

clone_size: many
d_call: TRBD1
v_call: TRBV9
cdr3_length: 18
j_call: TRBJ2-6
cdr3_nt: TGTGCCAGCAGCACAGCGACAGGGGGTCGCTCTGGGGCCAACGTCCTGACTTTC
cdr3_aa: CASSTATGGRSGANVLTF

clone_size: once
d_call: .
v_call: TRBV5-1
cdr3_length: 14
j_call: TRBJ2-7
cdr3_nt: TGCGCCAGCAGCGCGGAGACTAGATCCGGCGAGCAGTACTTC
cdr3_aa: CASSAETRSGEQYF

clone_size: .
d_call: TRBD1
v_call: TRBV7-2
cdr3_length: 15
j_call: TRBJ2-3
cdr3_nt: TGTGCCAGCAAGCCTTGGCAGGGGGCCACAGATACGCAGTATTTT
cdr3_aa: CASKPWQGATDTQYF